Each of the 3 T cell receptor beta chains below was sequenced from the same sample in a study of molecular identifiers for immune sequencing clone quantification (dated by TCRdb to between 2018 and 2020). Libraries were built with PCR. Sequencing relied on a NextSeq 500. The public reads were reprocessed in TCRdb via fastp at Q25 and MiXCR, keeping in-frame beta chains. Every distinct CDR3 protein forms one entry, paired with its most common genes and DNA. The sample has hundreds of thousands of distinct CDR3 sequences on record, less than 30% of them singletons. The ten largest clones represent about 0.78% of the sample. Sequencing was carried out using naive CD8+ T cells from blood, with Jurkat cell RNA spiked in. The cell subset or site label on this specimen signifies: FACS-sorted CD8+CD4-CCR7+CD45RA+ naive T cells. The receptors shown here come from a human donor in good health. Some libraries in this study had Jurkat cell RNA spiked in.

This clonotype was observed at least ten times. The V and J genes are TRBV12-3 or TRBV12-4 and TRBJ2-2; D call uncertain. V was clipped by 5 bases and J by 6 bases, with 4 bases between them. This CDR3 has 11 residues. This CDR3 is CASSNAGELFF. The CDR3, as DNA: TGTGCCAGCAGTAACGCCGGGGAGCTGTTTTTT.

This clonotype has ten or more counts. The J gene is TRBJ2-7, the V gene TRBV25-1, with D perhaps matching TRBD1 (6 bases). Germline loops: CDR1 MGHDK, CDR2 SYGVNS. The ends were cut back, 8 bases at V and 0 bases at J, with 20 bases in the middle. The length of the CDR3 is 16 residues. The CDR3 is CASPRSRTESSYEQYF. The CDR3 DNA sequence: TGTGCCAGCCCGCGAAGCCGGACAGAGAGCTCCTACGAGCAGTACTTC.

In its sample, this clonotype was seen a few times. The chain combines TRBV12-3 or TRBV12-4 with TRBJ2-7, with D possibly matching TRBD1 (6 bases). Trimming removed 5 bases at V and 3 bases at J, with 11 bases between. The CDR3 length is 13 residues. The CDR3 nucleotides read TGTGCCAGCAGTCCGAGACAGGACTACGAGCAGTACTTC. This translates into CASSPRQDYEQYF.